This T cell receptor (beta chain) derives from a study of blood T cell repertoires in COVID-19. Measured with immunoSEQ multiplex PCR; TCRdb has only the in-frame clones, and not every one. The sample lists approximately 300,000 clones, about 89% seen once, with approximately 2.4% in the top ten. V gave up 4 bases and J gave up 4 bases; unmatched junction bases: 10. CDR3 size: 16 residues. Per the germline V gene, CDR1 is KGHDR and CDR2 is SFDVKD. Sequenced input: PBMCs or T cells enriched from blood (not recorded which). The source is a woman aged 18-29 years who had recovered from COVID-19. The rearrangement uses TRBV24-1 and TRBJ2-7; 9 nucleotides agree with TRBD1. The CDR3: CATSDSGDRVRYEQYF. DNA for the CDR3: TGTGCCACCAGTGACTCCGGGGACAGGGTGCGGTACGAGCAGTACTTC.